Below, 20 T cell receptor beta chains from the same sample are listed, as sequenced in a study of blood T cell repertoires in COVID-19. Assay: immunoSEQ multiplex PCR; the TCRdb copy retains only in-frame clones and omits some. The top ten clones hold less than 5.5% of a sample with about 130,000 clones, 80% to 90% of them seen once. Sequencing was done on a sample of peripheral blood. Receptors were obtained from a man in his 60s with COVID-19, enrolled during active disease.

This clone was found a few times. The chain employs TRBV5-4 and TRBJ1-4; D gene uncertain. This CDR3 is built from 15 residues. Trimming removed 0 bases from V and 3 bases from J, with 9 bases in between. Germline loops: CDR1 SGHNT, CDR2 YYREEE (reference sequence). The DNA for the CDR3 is TGTGCCAGCAGCTTGGAGGTGACACCTAATGAAAAACTGTTTTTT. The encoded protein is CASSLEVTPNEKLFF.

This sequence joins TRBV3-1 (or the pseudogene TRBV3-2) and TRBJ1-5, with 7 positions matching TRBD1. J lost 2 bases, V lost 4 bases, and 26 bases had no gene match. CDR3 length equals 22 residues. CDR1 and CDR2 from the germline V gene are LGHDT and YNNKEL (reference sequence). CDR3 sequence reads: CASSLHLGINRGSRVGNQPQHF. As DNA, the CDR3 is TGTGCCAGCAGCCTCCACCTCGGAATTAACAGGGGTTCGAGAGTTGGCAATCAGCCCCAGCATTTT.

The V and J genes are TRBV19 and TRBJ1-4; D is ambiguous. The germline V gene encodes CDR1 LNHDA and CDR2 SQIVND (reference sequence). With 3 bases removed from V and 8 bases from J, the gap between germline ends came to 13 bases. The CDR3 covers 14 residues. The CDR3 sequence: CASSIDSADEKLFF. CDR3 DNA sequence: TGTGCCAGTAGTATCGACTCCGCAGACGAAAAACTGTTTTTT.

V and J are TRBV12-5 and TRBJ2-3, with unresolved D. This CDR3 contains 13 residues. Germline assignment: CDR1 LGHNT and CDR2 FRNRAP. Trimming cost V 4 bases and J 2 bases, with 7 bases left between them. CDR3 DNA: TGTGCTAGTGGTTCCGGAGCCACAGATACGCAGTATTTT. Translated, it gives CASGSGATDTQYF.

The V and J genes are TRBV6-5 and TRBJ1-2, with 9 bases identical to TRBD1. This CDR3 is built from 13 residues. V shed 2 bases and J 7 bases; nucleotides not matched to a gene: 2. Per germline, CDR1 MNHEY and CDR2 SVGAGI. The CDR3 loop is CASSYDRGFGYTF. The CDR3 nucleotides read TGTGCCAGCAGTTACGACAGGGGGTTTGGCTACACCTTC.

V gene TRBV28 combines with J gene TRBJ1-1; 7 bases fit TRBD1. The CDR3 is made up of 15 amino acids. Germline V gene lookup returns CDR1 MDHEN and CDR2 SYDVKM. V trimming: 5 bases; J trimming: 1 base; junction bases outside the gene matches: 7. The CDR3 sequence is CASSNRQGGNTEAFF. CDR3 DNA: TGTGCCAGCAGTAACCGACAGGGAGGGAACACTGAAGCTTTCTTT. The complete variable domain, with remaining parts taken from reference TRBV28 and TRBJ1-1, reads DVKVTQSSRYLVKRTGEKVFLECVQDMDHENMFWYRQDPGLGLRLIYFSYDVKMKEKGDIPEGYSVSREKKERFSLILESASTNQTSMYLCASSNRQGGNTEAFFGQGTRLTVV.

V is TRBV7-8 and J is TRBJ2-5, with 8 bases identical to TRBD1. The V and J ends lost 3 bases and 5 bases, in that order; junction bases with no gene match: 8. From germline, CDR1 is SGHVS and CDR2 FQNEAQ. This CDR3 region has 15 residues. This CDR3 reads CASSFSRGLSETQYF. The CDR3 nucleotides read TGTGCCAGCAGCTTTTCCAGGGGGCTATCCGAGACCCAGTACTTC.

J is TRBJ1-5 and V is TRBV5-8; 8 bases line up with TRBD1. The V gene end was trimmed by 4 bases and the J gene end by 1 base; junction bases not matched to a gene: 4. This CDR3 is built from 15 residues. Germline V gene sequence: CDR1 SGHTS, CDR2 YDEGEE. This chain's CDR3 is CASSTGQGSNQPQHF. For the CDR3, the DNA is TGTGCCAGCAGCACAGGACAGGGAAGCAATCAGCCCCAGCATTTT.

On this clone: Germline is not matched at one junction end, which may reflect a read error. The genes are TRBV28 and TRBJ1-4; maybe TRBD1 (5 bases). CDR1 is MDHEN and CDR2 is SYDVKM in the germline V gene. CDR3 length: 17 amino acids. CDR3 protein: CASSRALRPGTSEKLFF. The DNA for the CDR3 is TGTGCCAGCAGTAGGGCCCTGCGACCAGGGACTAGTGAAAAACTGTTTTTT.

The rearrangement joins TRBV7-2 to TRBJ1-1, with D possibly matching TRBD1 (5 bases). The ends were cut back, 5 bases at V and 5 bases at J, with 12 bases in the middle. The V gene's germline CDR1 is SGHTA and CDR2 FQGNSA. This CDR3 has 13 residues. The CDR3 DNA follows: TGTGCCAGCAGCCCTACAGGAGTGACTGAAGCTTTCTTT. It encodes CASSPTGVTEAFF.

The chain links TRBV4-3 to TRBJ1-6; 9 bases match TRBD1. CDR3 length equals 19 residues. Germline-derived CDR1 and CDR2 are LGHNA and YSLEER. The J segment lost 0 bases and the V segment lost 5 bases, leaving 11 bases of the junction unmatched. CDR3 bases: TGCGCCAGCAGCTACACACCGGGACAGGGAAGCTCCTATAATTCACCCCTCCACTTT. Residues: CASSYTPGQGSSYNSPLHF.

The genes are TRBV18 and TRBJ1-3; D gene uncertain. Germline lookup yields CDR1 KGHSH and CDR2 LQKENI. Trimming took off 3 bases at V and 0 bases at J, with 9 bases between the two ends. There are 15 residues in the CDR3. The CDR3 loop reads CASSPLQSSGNTIYF. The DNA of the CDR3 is TGTGCCAGCTCACCCTTACAGAGCTCTGGAAACACCATATATTTT.

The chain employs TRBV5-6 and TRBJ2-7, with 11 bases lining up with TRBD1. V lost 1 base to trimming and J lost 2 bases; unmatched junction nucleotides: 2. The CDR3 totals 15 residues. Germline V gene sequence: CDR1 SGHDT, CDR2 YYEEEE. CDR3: CASSLPGQGAYEQYF. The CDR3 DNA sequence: TGTGCCAGCAGCTTGCCGGGACAGGGGGCCTACGAGCAGTACTTC. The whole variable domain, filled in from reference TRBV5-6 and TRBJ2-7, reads DAGVTQSPTHLIKTRGQQVTLRCSPKSGHDTVSWYQQALGQGPQFIFQYYEEEERQRGNFPDRFSGHQFPNYSSELNVNALLLGDSALYLCASSLPGQGAYEQYFGPGTRLTVT.

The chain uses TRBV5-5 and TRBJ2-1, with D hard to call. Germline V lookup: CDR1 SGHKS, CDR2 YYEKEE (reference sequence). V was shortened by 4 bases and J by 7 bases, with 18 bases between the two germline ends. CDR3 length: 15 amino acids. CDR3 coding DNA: TGTGCCAGCAGCAAAGAAATAGATGTAGTTAATGAGCAGTTCTTC. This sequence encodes CASSKEIDVVNEQFF.

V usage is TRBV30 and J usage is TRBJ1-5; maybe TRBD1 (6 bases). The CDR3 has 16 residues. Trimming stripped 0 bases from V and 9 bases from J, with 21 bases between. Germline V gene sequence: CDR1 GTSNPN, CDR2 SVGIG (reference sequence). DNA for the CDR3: TGTGCCTGGAGTGTACAAATTGGACAGACTGGGGGGCCCCAGCATTTT. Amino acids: CAWSVQIGQTGGPQHF.

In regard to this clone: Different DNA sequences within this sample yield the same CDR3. The CDR3 loop reads CASSLGRGWGYTF. For the CDR3, the DNA is TGTGCCAGCAGCTTAGGGAGGGGCTGGGGCTACACCTTC. This sequence joins TRBV7-2 and TRBJ1-2; a weak D match, TRBD1 (5 bases). This CDR3 contains 13 residues. Germline values: CDR1 SGHTA, CDR2 FQGNSA. Trimming stripped 1 base from V and 8 bases from J, with 11 bases between.

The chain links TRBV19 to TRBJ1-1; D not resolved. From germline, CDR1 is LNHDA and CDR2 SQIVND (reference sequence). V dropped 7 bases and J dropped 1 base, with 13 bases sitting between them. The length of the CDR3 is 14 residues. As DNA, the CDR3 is TGTGCCAGTATCCCACGGGGAGAGAACACTGAAGCTTTCTTT. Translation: CASIPRGENTEAFF. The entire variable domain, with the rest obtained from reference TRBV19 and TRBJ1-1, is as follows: DGGITQSPKYLFRKEGQNVTLSCEQNLNHDAMYWYRQDPGQGLRLIYYSQIVNDFQKGDIAEGYSVSREKKESFPLTVTSAQKNPTAFYLCASIPRGENTEAFFGQGTRLTVV.

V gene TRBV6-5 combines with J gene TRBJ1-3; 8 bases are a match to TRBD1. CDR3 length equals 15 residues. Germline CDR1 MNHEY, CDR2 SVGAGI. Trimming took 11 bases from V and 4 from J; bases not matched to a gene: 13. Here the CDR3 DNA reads TGTGCCTGTCGGGGAACGGGACAGGCGGGAAACACCATATATTTT. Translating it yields CACRGTGQAGNTIYF.

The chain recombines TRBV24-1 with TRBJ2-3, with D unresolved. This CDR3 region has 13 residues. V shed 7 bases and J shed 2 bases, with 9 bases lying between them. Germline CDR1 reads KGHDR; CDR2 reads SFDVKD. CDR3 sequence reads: CATSPGFTDTQYF. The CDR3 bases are TGTGCCACCAGCCCGGGTTTCACAGATACGCAGTATTTT.

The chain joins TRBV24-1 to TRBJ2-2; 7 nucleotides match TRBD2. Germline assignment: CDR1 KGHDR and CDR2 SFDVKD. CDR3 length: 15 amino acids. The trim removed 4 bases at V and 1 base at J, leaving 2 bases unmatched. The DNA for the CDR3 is TGTGCCACCAGTGACGCTAGCGGGAACACCGGGGAGCTGTTTTTT. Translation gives CATSDASGNTGELFF.